The 18 T cell receptor beta chains listed next were all sequenced from one sample in a study of technical replicates of blood from a handful of donors. TCRdb keeps only in-frame clones here, not all; method: immunoSEQ multiplex PCR. The sample yields around 67,000 clones, roughly 89% seen once. Material for sequencing was T cells isolated from PBMCs. The receptors come from a human donor in good health.

The chain carries TRBV5-1 and TRBJ1-1; no firm D call. The CDR3 consists of 14 residues. Trimming took 4 bases from V and 1 from J, leaving 11 bases between them. CDR1 is SGHRS, CDR2 YFSETQ, per germline. The CDR3 here is CASSPGPGNTEAFF. The CDR3 DNA is TGCGCCAGCAGCCCCGGCCCGGGGAACACTGAAGCTTTCTTT.

CDR3 protein: CASSQTPRTSGSDEQFF. CDR3 coding DNA: TGTGCCAGCAGCCAAACCCCCCGGACTAGCGGGAGCGATGAGCAGTTCTTC. V is TRBV4-2 and J is TRBJ2-1; 13 bases are shared with TRBD2. The germline gives CDR1 LGHNA, CDR2 YNFKEQ. Losses at the gene ends were 2 bases for V and 8 bases for J; bases not matched to a gene: 9. The CDR3 has 17 amino acids.

This rearrangement joins TRBV4-1 to TRBJ2-1; D may be TRBD2 (5 bases). Deletions cut 4 bases from V and 0 bases from J, with 16 bases between. This CDR3 is 17 amino acids long. Germline CDR1 and CDR2: MGHRA and YSYEKL. This chain's CDR3 is CASSPYGAVSSYNEQFF. CDR3 bases: TGCGCCAGCAGCCCTTACGGAGCGGTCAGCTCCTACAATGAGCAGTTCTTC.

V is TRBV27 and J is TRBJ2-2, with 10 bases matching TRBD2. Trimming took 2 bases from V and 4 from J; bases not matched to a gene: 4. The CDR3 is 16 residues long. Germline CDR1 MNHEY, CDR2 SMNVEV (reference sequence). This chain's CDR3 is CASSLRLAGVTGELFF. The CDR3 coding sequence is TGTGCCAGCAGTTTAAGGCTAGCGGGGGTCACCGGGGAGCTGTTTTTT.

The chain links TRBV27 to TRBJ1-1; 8 positions agree with TRBD1. Germline V CDR1 and CDR2: MNHEY, SMNVEV (reference sequence). The CDR3 runs 12 residues. V gave up 5 bases and J gave up 7 bases; unmatched junction bases: 3. The CDR3 loop is CASSRTGHEAFF. The CDR3 region has the DNA TGTGCCAGCAGTAGGACAGGGCATGAAGCTTTCTTT.

This chain connects TRBV30 to TRBJ1-2; D is ambiguous. The V and J ends lost 0 bases and 4 bases respectively, with 9 bases between them. Germline V gives CDR1 GTSNPN, CDR2 SVGIG (reference sequence). This CDR3 comprises 13 residues. The CDR3 sequence is CAWSVRGAYGYTF. CDR3 DNA sequence: TGTGCCTGGAGTGTCCGGGGAGCCTATGGCTACACCTTC.

The V call is TRBV6-1, the J call TRBJ2-5, with 10 positions matching TRBD2. This CDR3 spans 15 amino acids. The ends lost 6 bases at V and 7 bases at J; junction bases unmatched: 11. The germline V gene encodes CDR1 MNHNS and CDR2 SASEGT. The CDR3 is CASSPQREGLGTQYF. CDR3 nucleotide sequence: TGTGCCAGCAGCCCACAGCGGGAGGGCCTTGGGACCCAGTACTTC.

The chain carries TRBV10-3 and TRBJ2-1; 10 nucleotides agree with TRBD1. The junction had 1 base not matched to a gene; V was cut back by 6 bases and J by 2 bases. This CDR3 has 14 amino acids. The germline gives CDR1 ENHRY, CDR2 SYGVKD. The CDR3: CAISGQGAYNEQFF. CDR3 nucleotide sequence: TGTGCCATCAGCGGACAGGGGGCCTACAATGAGCAGTTCTTC.

The V and J genes are TRBV28 and TRBJ2-1, with a possible D match to TRBD1 (6 bases). V shed 5 bases and J shed 12 bases, with 17 bases lying between them. The CDR3 length is 13 residues. Looked up from germline, CDR1 is MDHEN and CDR2 is SYDVKM. The DNA of the CDR3 is TGTGCCAGCAGTGCGATACAGGGAACCTGGCAGTTCTTC. It codes for CASSAIQGTWQFF.

In this sample, this clone turned up once. V usage is TRBV11-3 and J usage is TRBJ1-4, with unresolved D. Trimming left V 1 base short and J 0 bases short, with 6 bases between. The CDR3 consists of 15 residues. Germline V gene lookup returns CDR1 SGHNT and CDR2 YENEEA. The DNA for the CDR3 is TGTGCCAGCAGCTTAGGTACTTCAACTAATGAAAAACTGTTTTTT. Encoded protein: CASSLGTSTNEKLFF.

This clone was seen just once. This rearrangement joins TRBV7-3 to TRBJ2-3; the match to TRBD2 covers 8 bases. Looked up from germline, CDR1 is SGHTA and CDR2 is FQGTGA. V was clipped by 2 bases and J by 0 bases; unmatched bases: 4. The CDR3 has 16 amino acids. The CDR3 region has the DNA TGTGCCAGCAGCTTACTAGCGGGTACTAGCACAGATACGCAGTATTTT. Translated, it gives CASSLLAGTSTDTQYF. The variable domain in full, completed from reference TRBV7-3 and TRBJ2-3, reads GAGVSQTPSNKVTEKGKYVELRCDPISGHTALYWYRQSLGQGPEFLIYFQGTGAADDSGLPNDRFFAVRPEGSVSTLKIQRTERGDSAVYLCASSLLAGTSTDTQYFGPGTRLTVL.

This chain uses TRBV7-9 with TRBJ2-2, with 10 bases identical to TRBD1. This CDR3 has 15 amino acids. V dropped 3 bases and J dropped 5; count of bases not matched to a gene: 3. The germline CDR1 and CDR2 sequences are SEHNR and FQNEAQ (reference sequence). The CDR3 coding sequence is TGTGCCAGCAGCTTGGGACAGGGGAGGACCGGGGAGCTGTTTTTT. Residues: CASSLGQGRTGELFF.

The genes are TRBV6-1 and TRBJ1-5; TRBD1 might be the D (5 bases). The germline CDR1 and CDR2 sequences are MNHNS and SASEGT. This CDR3 contains 15 residues. The V end lost 3 bases, the J end lost 1 base, and 10 bases lay between the germline ends. The DNA for the CDR3 is TGTGCCAGCAGTGATATAGACAGAAGCAATCAGCCCCAGCATTTT. The encoded protein is CASSDIDRSNQPQHF.

The chain has TRBV16 and TRBJ2-1, with D uncertain. Germline assignment: CDR1 KGHSY and CDR2 FQNENV. V was pared by 2 bases and J by 8 bases, with 16 bases between. This CDR3 is built from 15 residues. This CDR3 is CASSQLETGLDEQFF. CDR3 bases: TGTGCCAGCAGCCAACTAGAAACTGGCCTTGATGAGCAGTTCTTC.

The CDR3 bases are TGTGCCAGCAGTCTCCATCAGGGGTGGGAACTGTTTTTT. Protein product: CASSLHQGWELFF. This sequence joins TRBV6-5 and TRBJ1-4, with D maybe TRBD1 (6 bases). This CDR3 is 13 amino acids long. Germline lookup yields CDR1 MNHEY and CDR2 SVGAGI. Trimming left V 5 bases short and J 12 bases short, with 16 bases between.

This chain links TRBV19 with TRBJ2-1; D remains ambiguous. The V gene lost 4 bases and the J gene lost 0 bases, with 10 bases spanning the gap. The germline CDR1 and CDR2 sequences are LNHDA and SQIVND (reference sequence). This CDR3 region has 15 residues. For the CDR3, the DNA is TGTGCCAGTAGTACCACCGCGAGCTCCTACAATGAGCAGTTCTTC. It is translated as CASSTTASSYNEQFF.

This rearrangement joins TRBV28 to TRBJ2-7, with 8 bases aligning to TRBD2. With V trimmed by 3 bases and J by 2 bases, 9 bases remained unmatched. Germline lookup yields CDR1 MDHEN and CDR2 SYDVKM. The length of the CDR3 is 16 residues. In DNA form, the CDR3 reads TGTGCCAGCAGTTTCCAGCGGGAGATGGCTACCTACGAGCAGTACTTC. Its protein product is CASSFQREMATYEQYF.

The chain links TRBV15 to TRBJ2-7; TRBD2 matches 8 bases. The ends lost 5 bases at V and 3 bases at J; junction bases unmatched: 6. This CDR3 region has 14 residues. Germline V CDR1 and CDR2: LNHNV, YYDKDF (reference sequence). CDR3 protein: CATSPRSGSYEQYF. CDR3 DNA sequence: TGTGCCACCAGCCCACGCAGCGGGAGCTACGAGCAGTACTTC.